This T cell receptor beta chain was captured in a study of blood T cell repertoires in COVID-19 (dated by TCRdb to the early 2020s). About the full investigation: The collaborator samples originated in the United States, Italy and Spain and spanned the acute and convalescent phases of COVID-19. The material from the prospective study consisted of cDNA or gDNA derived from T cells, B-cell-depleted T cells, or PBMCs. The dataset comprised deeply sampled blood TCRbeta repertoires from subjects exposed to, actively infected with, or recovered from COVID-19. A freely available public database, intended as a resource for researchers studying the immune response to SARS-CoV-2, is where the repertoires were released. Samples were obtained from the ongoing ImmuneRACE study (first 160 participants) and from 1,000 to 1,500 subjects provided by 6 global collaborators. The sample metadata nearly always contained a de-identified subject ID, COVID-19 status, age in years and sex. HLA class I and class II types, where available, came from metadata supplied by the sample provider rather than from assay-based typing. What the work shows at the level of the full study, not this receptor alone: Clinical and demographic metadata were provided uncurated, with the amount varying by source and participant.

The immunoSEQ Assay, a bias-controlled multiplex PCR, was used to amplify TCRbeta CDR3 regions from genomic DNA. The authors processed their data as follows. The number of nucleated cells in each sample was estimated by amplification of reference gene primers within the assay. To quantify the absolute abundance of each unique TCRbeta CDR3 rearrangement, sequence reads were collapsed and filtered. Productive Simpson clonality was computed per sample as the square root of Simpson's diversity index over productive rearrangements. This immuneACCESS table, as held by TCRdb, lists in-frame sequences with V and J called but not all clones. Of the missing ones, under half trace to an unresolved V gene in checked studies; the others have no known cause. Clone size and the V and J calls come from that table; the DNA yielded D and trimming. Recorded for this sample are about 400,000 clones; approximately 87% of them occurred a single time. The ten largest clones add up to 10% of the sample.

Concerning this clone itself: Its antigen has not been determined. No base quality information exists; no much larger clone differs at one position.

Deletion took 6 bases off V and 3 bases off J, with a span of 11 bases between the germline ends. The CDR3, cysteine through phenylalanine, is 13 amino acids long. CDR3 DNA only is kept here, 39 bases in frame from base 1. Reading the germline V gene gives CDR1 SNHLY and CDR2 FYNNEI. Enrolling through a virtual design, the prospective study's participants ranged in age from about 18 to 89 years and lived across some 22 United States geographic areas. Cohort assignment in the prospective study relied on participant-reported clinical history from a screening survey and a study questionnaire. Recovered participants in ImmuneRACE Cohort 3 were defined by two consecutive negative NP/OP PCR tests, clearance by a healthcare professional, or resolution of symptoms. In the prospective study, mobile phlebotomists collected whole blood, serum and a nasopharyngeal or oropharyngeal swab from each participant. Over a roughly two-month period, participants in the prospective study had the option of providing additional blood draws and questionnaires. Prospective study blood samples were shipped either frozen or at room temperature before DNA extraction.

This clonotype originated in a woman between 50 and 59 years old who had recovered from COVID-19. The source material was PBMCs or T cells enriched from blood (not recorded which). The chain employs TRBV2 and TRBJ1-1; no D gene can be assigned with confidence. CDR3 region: CASRRESYTEAFF. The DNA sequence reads TGTGCCAGCAGACGGGAGTCTTACACTGAAGCTTTCTTT.